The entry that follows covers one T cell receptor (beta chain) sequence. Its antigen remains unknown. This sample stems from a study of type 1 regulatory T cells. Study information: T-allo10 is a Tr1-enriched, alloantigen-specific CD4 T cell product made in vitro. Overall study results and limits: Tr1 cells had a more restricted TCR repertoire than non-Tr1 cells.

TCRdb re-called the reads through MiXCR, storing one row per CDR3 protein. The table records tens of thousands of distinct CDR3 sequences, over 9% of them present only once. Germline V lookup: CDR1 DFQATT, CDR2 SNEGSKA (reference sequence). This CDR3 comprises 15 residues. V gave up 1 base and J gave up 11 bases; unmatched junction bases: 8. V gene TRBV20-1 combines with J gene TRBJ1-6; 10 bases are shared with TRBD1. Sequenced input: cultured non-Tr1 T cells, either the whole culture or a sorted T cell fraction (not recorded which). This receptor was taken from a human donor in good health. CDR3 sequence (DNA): TGCAGTGCTAGAGTCCAGACAGGGGGCTATCCACCCCTCCACTTT. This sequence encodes CSARVQTGGYPPLHF.